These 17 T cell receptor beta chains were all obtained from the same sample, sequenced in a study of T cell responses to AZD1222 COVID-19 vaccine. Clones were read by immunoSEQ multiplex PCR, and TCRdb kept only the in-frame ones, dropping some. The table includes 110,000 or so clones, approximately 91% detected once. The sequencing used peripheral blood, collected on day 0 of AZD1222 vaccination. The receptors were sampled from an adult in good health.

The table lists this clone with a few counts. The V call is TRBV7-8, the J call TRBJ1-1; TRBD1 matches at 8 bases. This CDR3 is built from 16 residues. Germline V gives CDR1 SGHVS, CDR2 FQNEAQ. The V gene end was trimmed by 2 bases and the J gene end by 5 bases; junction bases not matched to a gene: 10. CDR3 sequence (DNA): TGTGCCAGCAGCTTACCTCGGACAGGGTGGGGGACTGAAGCTTTCTTT. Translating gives CASSLPRTGWGTEAFF.

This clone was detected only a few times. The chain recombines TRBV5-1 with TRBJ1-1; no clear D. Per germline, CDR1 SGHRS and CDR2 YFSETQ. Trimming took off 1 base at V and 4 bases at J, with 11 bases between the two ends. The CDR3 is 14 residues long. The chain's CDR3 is CASSLLSPRTEAFF. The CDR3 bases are TGCGCCAGCAGCTTGCTGTCCCCGCGCACTGAAGCTTTCTTT.

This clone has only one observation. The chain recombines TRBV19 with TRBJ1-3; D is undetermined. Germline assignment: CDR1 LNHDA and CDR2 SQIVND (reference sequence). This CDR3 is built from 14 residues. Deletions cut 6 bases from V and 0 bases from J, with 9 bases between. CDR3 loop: CASRGRSSGNTIYF. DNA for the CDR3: TGTGCCAGTAGGGGCAGGAGCTCTGGAAACACCATATATTTT.

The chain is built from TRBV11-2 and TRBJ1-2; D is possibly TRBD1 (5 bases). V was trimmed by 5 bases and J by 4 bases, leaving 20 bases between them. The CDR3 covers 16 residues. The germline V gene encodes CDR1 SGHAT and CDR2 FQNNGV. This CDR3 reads CASSPPTGQVIYGYTF. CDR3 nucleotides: TGTGCCAGCAGCCCACCCACGGGGCAGGTGATCTATGGCTACACCTTC.

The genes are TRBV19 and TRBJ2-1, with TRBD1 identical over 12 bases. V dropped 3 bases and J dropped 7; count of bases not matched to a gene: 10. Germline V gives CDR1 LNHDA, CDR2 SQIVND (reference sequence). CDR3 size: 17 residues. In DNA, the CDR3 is TGTGCCAGTAGTATCGGGGACAGGGGGCTTTTCTTGAATGAGCAGTTCTTC. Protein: CASSIGDRGLFLNEQFF.

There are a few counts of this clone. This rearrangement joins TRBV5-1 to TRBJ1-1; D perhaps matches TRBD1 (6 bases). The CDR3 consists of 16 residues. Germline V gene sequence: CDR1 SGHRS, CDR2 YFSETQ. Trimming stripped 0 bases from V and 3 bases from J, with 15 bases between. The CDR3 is CASSLGWGARHTEAFF. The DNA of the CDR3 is TGCGCCAGCAGCTTGGGGTGGGGGGCCAGGCACACTGAAGCTTTCTTT. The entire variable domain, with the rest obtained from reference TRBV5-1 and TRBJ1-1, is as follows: KAGVTQTPRYLIKTRGQQVTLSCSPISGHRSVSWYQQTPGQGLQFLFEYFSETQRNKGNFPGRFSGRQFSNSRSEMNVSTLELGDSALYLCASSLGWGARHTEAFFGQGTRLTVV.

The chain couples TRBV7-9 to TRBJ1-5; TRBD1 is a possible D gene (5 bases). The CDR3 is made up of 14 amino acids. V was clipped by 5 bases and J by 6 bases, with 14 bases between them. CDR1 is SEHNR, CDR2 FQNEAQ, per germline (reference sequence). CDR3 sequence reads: CASSRDFGGQPQHF. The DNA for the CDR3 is TGTGCCAGCAGCCGGGACTTTGGAGGTCAGCCCCAGCATTTT.

The CDR3 loop reads CASRGGLGTLAYEQYV. The CDR3, as DNA: TGTGCCAGCAGAGGGGGACTCGGGACCCTGGCCTACGAGCAGTACGTC. The chain joins TRBV27 to TRBJ2-7; TRBD1 or TRBD2 may be the D gene (6 bases each). V was pared by 6 bases and J by 2 bases, with 20 bases between. The germline gives CDR1 MNHEY, CDR2 SMNVEV (reference sequence). The CDR3 has 16 residues.

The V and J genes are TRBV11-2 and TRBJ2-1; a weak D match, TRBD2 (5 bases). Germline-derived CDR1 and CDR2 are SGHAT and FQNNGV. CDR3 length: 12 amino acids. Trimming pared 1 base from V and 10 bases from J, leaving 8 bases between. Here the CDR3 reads CASSLGGPEQFF. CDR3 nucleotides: TGTGCCAGCAGCTTAGGAGGGCCGGAGCAGTTCTTC.

CDR3 sequence reads: CACQTTGTGNTIYF. Written as DNA, the CDR3 is TGTGCCTGCCAAACTACAGGGACTGGAAACACCATATATTTT. The genes are TRBV30 and TRBJ1-3; TRBD1 might be the D (6 bases). The CDR3 is made up of 14 amino acids. Trimming took off 6 bases at V and 2 bases at J, with 14 bases between the two ends. Germline lookup yields CDR1 GTSNPN and CDR2 SVGIG (reference sequence). The full variable domain, its missing parts supplied by reference TRBV30 and TRBJ1-3, is SQTIHQWPATLVQPVGSPLSLECTVEGTSNPNLYWYRQAAGRGLQLLFYSVGIGQISSEVPQNLSASRPQDRQFILSSKKLLLSDSGFYLCACQTTGTGNTIYFGEGSWLTVV.

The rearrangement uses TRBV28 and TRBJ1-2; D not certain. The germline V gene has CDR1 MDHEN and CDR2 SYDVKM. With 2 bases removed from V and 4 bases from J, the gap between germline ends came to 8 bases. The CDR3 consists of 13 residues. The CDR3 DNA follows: TGTGCCAGCAGTTTAGGGCAGACCTATGGCTACACCTTC. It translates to CASSLGQTYGYTF.

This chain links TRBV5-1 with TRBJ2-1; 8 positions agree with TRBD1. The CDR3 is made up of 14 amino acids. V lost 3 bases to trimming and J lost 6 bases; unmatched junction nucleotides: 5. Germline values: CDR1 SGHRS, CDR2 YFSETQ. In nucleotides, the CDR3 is TGCGCCAGCAGCTGGATAACAGGGGGCAATGAGCAGTTCTTC. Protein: CASSWITGGNEQFF.

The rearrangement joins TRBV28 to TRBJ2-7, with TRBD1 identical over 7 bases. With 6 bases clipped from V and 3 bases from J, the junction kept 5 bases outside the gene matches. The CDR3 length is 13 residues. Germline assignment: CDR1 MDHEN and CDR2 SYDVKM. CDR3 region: CASRDTGDYEQYF. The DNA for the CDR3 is TGTGCCAGCAGAGACACAGGGGACTACGAGCAGTACTTC.

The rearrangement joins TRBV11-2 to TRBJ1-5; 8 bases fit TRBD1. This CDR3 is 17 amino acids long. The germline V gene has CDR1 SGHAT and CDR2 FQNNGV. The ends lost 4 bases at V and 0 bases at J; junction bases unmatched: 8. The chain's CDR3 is CASSSGQGIYSNQPQHF. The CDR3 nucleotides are TGTGCCAGCAGCTCCGGACAGGGCATTTATAGCAATCAGCCCCAGCATTTT.

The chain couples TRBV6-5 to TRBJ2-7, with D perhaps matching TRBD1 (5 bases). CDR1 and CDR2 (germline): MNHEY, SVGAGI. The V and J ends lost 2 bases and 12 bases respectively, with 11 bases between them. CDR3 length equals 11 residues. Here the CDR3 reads CASSYGPGLYF. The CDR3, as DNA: TGTGCCAGCAGTTACGGTCCAGGGCTGTACTTC.

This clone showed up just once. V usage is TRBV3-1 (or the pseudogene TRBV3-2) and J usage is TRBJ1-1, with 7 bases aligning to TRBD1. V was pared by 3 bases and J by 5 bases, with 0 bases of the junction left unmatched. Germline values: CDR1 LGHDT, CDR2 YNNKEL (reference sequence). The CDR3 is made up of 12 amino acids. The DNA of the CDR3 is TGTGCCAGCAGCCACAGGGGGACTGAAGCTTTCTTT. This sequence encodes CASSHRGTEAFF.

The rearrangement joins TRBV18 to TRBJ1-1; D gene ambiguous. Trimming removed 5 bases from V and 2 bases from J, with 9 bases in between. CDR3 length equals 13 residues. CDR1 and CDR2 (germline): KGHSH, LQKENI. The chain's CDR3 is CASSSLQNTEAFF. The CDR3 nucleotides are TGTGCCAGCTCATCTTTGCAAAACACTGAAGCTTTCTTT.